The 11 T cell receptor beta chains presented below share a single source sample, sequenced in a study of regulatory T cells in long-lasting Graves disease. The time point: newly diagnosed GD, antithyroid drugs for less than 3 months. Making the TCR library involved RNA that had been extracted from PBMCs. Both iRepertoire HTBI primers and Arm-PCR of CDR3 regions were used to build the TCR beta libraries. TCRdb ran MiXCR on the multiplex PCR reads and lists one entry per CDR3 protein. The table has under 800,000 distinct CDR3 sequences, around 15% seen once. These sequences were also reported in another study, on T cells in Graves' hyperthyroidism and ophthalmopathy.

Sequenced material: peripheral blood mononuclear cells (PBMCs), taken at new diagnosis, from a patient treated with antithyroid drugs. The receptors were sampled from a woman under 40 with Graves disease.

This clonotype was counted many times. This chain uses TRBV6-2 or TRBV6-3 with TRBJ2-1; D assignment may be TRBD1 or TRBD2 (5 bases each). Germline CDR1 is MNHEY and CDR2 is SVGEGT. The CDR3 runs to 14 residues. Trimming left V 4 bases short and J 4 bases short, with 11 bases between. CDR3 residues: CASSSYGAYNEQFF. The DNA of the CDR3 is TGTGCCAGCAGTTCGTACGGGGCTTACAATGAGCAGTTCTTC.

This clonotype has at least ten counts. The junction shows a germline mismatch at one end, possibly a read error. The chain has TRBV5-1 and TRBJ2-6; D possibly uses TRBD1 or TRBD2 (5 bases each). The CDR3 is 15 amino acids. Germline V lookup: CDR1 SGHRS, CDR2 YFSETQ. CDR3 in DNA: TGTGCCAGCAGTTTTGGGGGTACTGGGGCCAACGTCCTGACTTTC. Translating it yields CASSFGGTGANVLTF.

The chain is built from TRBV5-1 and TRBJ2-1, with D uncertain. The CDR3 covers 13 residues. Germline CDR1 reads SGHRS; CDR2 reads YFSETQ. V was shortened by 7 bases and J by 9 bases, with 17 bases between the two germline ends. This chain's CDR3 is CASRPQSKGEQFF. CDR3 nucleotides: TGCGCCAGCCGACCTCAGAGCAAGGGTGAGCAGTTCTTC. Based on the CDR3 plus reference TRBV5-1 and TRBJ2-1, the full variable domain is KAGVTQTPRYLIKTRGQQVTLSCSPISGHRSVSWYQQTPGQGLQFLFEYFSETQRNKGNFPGRFSGRQFSNSRSEMNVSTLELGDSALYLCASRPQSKGEQFFGPGTRLTVL.

J is TRBJ2-1 and V is TRBV5-1; D tentatively fits TRBD1 or TRBD2 (7 bases each). In germline, CDR1 is SGHRS, CDR2 YFSETQ. The CDR3 length is 19 residues. V lost 0 bases to trimming and J lost 4 bases, with 23 bases between them. The CDR3 coding sequence is TGCGCCAGCAGCTTGGCCGCTACATACCCAGGGGGGGTTTACAATGAGCAGTTCTTC. Its translation: CASSLAATYPGGVYNEQFF.

This clonotype has only one observation. The chain joins TRBV19 to TRBJ1-1; the match to TRBD1 covers 9 bases. The J segment lost 7 bases and the V segment lost 8 bases, leaving 2 bases of the junction unmatched. From germline, CDR1 is LNHDA and CDR2 SQIVND (reference sequence). The CDR3 is 11 residues long. The CDR3 loop is CASRQGVEAFF. The DNA for the CDR3 is TGTGCCAGTCGACAGGGGGTTGAAGCTTTCTTT.

This clonotype was counted ten times or more. The gene calls are TRBV6-1 and TRBJ1-1; weak D call: TRBD1 (6 bases). Germline CDR1 MNHNS, CDR2 SASEGT. V lost 8 bases to trimming and J lost 7 bases, with 14 bases between them. The CDR3 extends over 12 amino acids. The CDR3 region is CASEILTGEAFF. In DNA form, the CDR3 reads TGTGCCAGCGAAATTTTGACAGGTGAAGCTTTCTTT.

For the CDR3, the DNA is TGTGCCAGCAGTGGGACTAGCGGCTTAGCCAAAAACATTCAGTACTTC. This translates into CASSGTSGLAKNIQYF. V is TRBV28 and J is TRBJ2-4; 11 nucleotides align to TRBD2. This CDR3 has 16 amino acids. With 5 bases clipped from V and 0 bases from J, the junction kept 3 bases outside the gene matches. Germline V gene data show CDR1 as MDHEN and CDR2 as SYDVKM. The variable domain in full, completed from reference TRBV28 and TRBJ2-4, reads DVKVTQSSRYLVKRTGEKVFLECVQDMDHENMFWYRQDPGLGLRLIYFSYDVKMKEKGDIPEGYSVSREKKERFSLILESASTNQTSMYLCASSGTSGLAKNIQYFGAGTRLSVL.

There are a few counts of this clonotype. The gene calls are TRBV18 and TRBJ2-1, with D tentatively TRBD2 (6 bases). CDR3 length: 18 residues. The germline V gene has CDR1 KGHSH and CDR2 LQKENI. Trimming removed 5 bases from V and 7 bases from J, with 27 bases in between. CDR3 loop: CASSDYPPGGGRRNEQFF. CDR3 DNA: TGTGCCAGCTCAGACTACCCACCAGGCGGAGGGAGAAGGAATGAGCAGTTCTTC.

This clonotype was observed a handful of times. The chain employs TRBV18 and TRBJ2-7, with D maybe TRBD2 (5 bases). Germline values: CDR1 KGHSH, CDR2 LQKENI. Trimming removed 0 bases at V and 7 bases at J, with 19 bases between. The CDR3 sequence is 16 residues long. The CDR3 here is CASSPPSLGGSGEQYF. In DNA, the CDR3 is TGTGCCAGCTCACCACCTTCGCTAGGCGGGTCTGGGGAGCAGTACTTC.

The J gene is TRBJ2-3, the V gene TRBV7-8; 13 bases agree with TRBD2. The CDR3 has 20 residues. Germline loops: CDR1 SGHVS, CDR2 FQNEAQ. V lost 5 bases and J lost 3; bases outside the gene matches: 17. CDR3 residues: CASSRSGTSGMRFETDTQYF. The CDR3 coding sequence is TGTGCCAGCAGCCGATCCGGGACTAGCGGGATGCGGTTTGAGACAGATACGCAGTATTTT.

This clonotype was detected many times. CDR3 in DNA: TGTGCCAGCAGCCTTACCGGGACAAGAACTAGCGGTAGCTCCTACGAGCAGTACTTC. This translates into CASSLTGTRTSGSSYEQYF. The chain is built from TRBV28 and TRBJ2-7; 8 bases line up with TRBD2. The germline gives CDR1 MDHEN, CDR2 SYDVKM. CDR3 length: 19 residues. The ends lost 6 bases at V and 0 bases at J; junction bases unmatched: 19.